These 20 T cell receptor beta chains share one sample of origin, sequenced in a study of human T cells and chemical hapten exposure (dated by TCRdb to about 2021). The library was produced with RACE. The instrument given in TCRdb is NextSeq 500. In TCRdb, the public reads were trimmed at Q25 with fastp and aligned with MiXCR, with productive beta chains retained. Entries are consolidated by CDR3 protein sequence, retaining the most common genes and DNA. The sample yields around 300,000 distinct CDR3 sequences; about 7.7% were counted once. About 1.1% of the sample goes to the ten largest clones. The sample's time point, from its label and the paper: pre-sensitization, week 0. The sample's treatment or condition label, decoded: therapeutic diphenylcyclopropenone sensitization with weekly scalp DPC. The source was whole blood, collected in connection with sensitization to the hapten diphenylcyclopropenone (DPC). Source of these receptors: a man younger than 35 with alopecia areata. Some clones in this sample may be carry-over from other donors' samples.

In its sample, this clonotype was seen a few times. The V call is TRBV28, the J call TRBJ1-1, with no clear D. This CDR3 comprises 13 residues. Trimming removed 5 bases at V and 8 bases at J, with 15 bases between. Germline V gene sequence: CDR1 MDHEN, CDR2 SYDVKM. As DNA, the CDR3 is TGTGCCAGCAGTCTTTCGACGCAGAACGAAGCTTTCTTT. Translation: CASSLSTQNEAFF. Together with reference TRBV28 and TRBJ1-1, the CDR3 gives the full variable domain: DVKVTQSSRYLVKRTGEKVFLECVQDMDHENMFWYRQDPGLGLRLIYFSYDVKMKEKGDIPEGYSVSREKKERFSLILESASTNQTSMYLCASSLSTQNEAFFGQGTRLTVV.

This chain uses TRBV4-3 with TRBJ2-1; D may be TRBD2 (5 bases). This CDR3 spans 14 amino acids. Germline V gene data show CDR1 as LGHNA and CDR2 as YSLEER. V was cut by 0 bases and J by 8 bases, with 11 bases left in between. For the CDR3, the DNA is TGCGCCAGCAGCCAAGACCGGACGGGGTATGAGCAGTTCTTC. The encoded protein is CASSQDRTGYEQFF.

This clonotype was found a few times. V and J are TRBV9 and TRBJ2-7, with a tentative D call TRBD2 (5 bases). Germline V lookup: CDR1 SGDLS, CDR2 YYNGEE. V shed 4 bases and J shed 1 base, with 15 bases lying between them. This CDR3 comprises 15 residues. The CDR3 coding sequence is TGTGCCAGCAGCCCCTCCGGGGTAGCATCCTACGAGCAGTACTTC. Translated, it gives CASSPSGVASYEQYF.

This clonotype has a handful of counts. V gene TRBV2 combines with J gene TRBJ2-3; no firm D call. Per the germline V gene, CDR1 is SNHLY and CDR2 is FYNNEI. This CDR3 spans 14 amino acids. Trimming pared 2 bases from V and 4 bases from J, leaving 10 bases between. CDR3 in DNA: TGTGCCAGCAGTGAAAGCGCCCGGGCAGATACGCAGTATTTT. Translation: CASSESARADTQYF.

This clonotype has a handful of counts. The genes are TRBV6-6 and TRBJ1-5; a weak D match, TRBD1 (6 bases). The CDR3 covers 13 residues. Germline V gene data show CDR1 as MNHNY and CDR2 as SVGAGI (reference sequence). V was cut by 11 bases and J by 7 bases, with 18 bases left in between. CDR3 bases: TGTGCCGGGGCCGTGGGACAAAGCCAGCCCCAGCATTTT. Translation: CAGAVGQSQPQHF.

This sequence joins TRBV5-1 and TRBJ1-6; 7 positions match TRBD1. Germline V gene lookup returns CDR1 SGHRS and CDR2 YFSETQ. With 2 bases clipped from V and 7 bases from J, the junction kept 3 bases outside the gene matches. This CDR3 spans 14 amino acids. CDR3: CASSLGQANSPLHF. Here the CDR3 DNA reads TGCGCCAGCAGCTTAGGACAGGCAAATTCACCCCTCCACTTT.

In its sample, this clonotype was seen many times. CDR3 sequence: CASSQLRQGANSPLHF. The CDR3 DNA sequence: TGTGCCAGCAGCCAACTCCGACAGGGGGCAAATTCACCCCTCCACTTT. The V gene is TRBV3-1, the J gene TRBJ1-6; TRBD1 matches 10 bases. After removal of 2 bases from V and 7 bases from J, the junction contained 5 bases not matched to a gene. This CDR3 contains 16 residues. Per the germline V gene, CDR1 is LGHDT and CDR2 is YNNKEL (reference sequence).

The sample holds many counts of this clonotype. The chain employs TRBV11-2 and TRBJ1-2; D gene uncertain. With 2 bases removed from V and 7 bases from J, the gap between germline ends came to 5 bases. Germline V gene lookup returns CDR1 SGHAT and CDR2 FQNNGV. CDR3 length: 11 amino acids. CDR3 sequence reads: CASSLNGGYTF. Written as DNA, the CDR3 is TGTGCCAGCAGCTTAAACGGTGGCTACACCTTC.

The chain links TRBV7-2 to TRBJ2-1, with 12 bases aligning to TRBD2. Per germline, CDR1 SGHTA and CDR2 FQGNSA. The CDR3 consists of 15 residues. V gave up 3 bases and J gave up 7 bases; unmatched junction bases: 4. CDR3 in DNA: TGTGCCAGCAGCTTCCCCGGACTAGCGGGGAATGAGCAGTTCTTC. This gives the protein CASSFPGLAGNEQFF.

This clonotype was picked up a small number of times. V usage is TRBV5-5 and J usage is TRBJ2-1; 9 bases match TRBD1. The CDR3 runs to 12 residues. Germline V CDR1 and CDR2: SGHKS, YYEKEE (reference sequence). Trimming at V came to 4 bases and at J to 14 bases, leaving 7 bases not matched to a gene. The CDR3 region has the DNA TGTGCCAGCAGCCATGAACAGGGGGCCAAGTTCTTC. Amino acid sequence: CASSHEQGAKFF.

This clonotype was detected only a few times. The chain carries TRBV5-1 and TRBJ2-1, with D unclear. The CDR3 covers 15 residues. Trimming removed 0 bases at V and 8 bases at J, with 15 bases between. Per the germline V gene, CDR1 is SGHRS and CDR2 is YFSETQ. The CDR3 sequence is CASSLAQGWVDEQFF. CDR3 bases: TGCGCCAGCAGCTTGGCCCAAGGCTGGGTCGATGAGCAGTTCTTC.

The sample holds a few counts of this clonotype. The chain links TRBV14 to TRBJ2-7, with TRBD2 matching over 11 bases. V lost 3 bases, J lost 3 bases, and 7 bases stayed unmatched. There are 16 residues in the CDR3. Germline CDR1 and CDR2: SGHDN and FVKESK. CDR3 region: CASSQFSGTSGYEQYF. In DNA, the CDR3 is TGTGCCAGCAGCCAGTTCTCCGGGACTAGCGGCTACGAGCAGTACTTC. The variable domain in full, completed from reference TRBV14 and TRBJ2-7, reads EAGVTQFPSHSVIEKGQTVTLRCDPISGHDNLYWYRRVMGKEIKFLLHFVKESKQDESGMPNNRFLAERTGGTYSTLKVQPAELEDSGVYFCASSQFSGTSGYEQYFGPGTRLTVT.

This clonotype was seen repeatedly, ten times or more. The CDR3 region has the DNA TGTGCCAGCAGCTTGGGGCAGGCTGGAAACACCATATATTTT. Translation gives CASSLGQAGNTIYF. This chain connects TRBV11-2 to TRBJ1-3; TRBD1 might be the D (5 bases). The CDR3 consists of 14 residues. Trimming removed 3 bases from V and 2 bases from J, with 8 bases in between. Germline assignment: CDR1 SGHAT and CDR2 FQNNGV.

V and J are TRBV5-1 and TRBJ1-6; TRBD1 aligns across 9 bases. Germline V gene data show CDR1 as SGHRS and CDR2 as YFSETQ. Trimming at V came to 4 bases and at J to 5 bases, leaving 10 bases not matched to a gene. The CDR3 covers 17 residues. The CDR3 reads CASSPEGQGLNNSPLHF. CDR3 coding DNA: TGCGCCAGCAGCCCCGAAGGACAGGGGTTAAATAATTCACCCCTCCACTTT.

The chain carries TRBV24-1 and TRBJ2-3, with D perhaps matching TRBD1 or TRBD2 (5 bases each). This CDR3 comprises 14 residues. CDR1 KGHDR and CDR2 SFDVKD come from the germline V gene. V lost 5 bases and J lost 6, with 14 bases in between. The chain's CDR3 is CATSASGRADTQYF. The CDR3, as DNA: TGTGCCACCAGTGCATCAGGGCGGGCGGATACGCAGTATTTT.

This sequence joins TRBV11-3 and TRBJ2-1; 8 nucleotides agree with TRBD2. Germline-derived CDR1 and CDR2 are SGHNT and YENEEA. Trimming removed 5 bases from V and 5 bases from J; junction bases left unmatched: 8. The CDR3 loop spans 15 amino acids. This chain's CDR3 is CASSPSGTSNNEQFF. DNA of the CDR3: TGTGCCAGCAGCCCGTCCGGGACTAGTAACAATGAGCAGTTCTTC.

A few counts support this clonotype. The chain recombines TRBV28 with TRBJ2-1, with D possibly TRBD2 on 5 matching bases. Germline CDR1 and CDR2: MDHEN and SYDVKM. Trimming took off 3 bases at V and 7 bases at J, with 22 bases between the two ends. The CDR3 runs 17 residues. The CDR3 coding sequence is TGTGCCAGCAGTTTGGCCCTAGGGAGCGCGTCCCGTAATGAGCAGTTCTTC. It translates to CASSLALGSASRNEQFF. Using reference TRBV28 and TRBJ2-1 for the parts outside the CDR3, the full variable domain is DVKVTQSSRYLVKRTGEKVFLECVQDMDHENMFWYRQDPGLGLRLIYFSYDVKMKEKGDIPEGYSVSREKKERFSLILESASTNQTSMYLCASSLALGSASRNEQFFGPGTRLTVL.

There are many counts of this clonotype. The CDR3 DNA follows: TGTGCCATCAGTGAAGAGGGTCAAGATACGCAGTATTTT. This gives the protein CAISEEGQDTQYF. The chain has TRBV10-3 and TRBJ2-3; possibly TRBD2 for D (5 bases). In germline, CDR1 is ENHRY, CDR2 SYGVKD. Trimming left V 3 bases short and J 5 bases short, with 9 bases between. The CDR3 is made up of 13 amino acids.

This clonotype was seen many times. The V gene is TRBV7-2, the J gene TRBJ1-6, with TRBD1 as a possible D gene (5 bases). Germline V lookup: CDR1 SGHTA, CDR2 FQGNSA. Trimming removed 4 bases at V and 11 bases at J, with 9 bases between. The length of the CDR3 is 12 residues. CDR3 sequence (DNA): TGTGCCAGCAGCTCGGACATCCCACCCCTCCACTTT. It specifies CASSSDIPPLHF. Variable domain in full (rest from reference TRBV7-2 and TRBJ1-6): GAGVSQSPSNKVTEKGKDVELRCDPISGHTALYWYRQSLGQGLEFLIYFQGNSAPDKSGLPSDRFSAERTGGSVSTLTIQRTQQEDSAVYLCASSSDIPPLHFGNGTRLTVT.

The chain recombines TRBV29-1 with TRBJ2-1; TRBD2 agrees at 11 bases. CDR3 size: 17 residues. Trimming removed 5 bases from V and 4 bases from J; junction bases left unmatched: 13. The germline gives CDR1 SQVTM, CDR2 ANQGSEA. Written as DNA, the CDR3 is TGCAGCGTTTCCTCTAGCGGGGGGACTTATACATACAATGAGCAGTTCTTC. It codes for CSVSSSGGTYTYNEQFF.